The 13 T cell receptor beta chains in this list originate from one sample, sequenced in a study of glioma-infiltrating T cells. TCR alpha and beta CDR3 regions were amplified from RNA using iRepertoire nested multiplex PCR. In TCRdb, the multiplex PCR reads were re-called with MiXCR into one record per CDR3 protein. The sample contains some 110,000 distinct CDR3 sequences, 23% of which appear only once. The specimen sequenced was glioma tissue, nonneoplastic brain tissue, or PBMCs (not recorded which). Receptor source: a human donor with low-grade glioma or glioblastoma, undergoing nonglioma brain surgery, or in good health (not recorded which).

In this sample, this clonotype turned up many times. V is TRBV20-1 and J is TRBJ2-7; tentative D call: TRBD2 (5 bases). CDR3 length equals 14 residues. The germline V gene has CDR1 DFQATT and CDR2 SNEGSKA (reference sequence). The V end lost 6 bases, the J end lost 5 bases, and 20 bases lay between the germline ends. CDR3 region: CSASPTRKNDEQYF. The CDR3 DNA sequence: TGCAGTGCCTCCCCTACTAGAAAGAACGACGAGCAGTACTTC.

V usage is TRBV3-1 and J usage is TRBJ1-1, with 7 positions matching TRBD1. This CDR3 comprises 14 residues. The germline gives CDR1 LGHDT, CDR2 YNNKEL (reference sequence). V lost 1 base to trimming and J lost 5 bases; unmatched junction nucleotides: 4. CDR3: CASSQARGKTEAFF. The CDR3 DNA reads as TGTGCCAGCAGCCAAGCCAGGGGGAAGACTGAAGCTTTCTTT.

This sequence joins TRBV5-1 and TRBJ2-3; 8 nucleotides agree with TRBD2. J was trimmed by 2 bases and V by 0 bases; bases with no gene match: 2. Germline CDR1 SGHRS, CDR2 YFSETQ. The CDR3 loop spans 15 amino acids. CDR3 sequence: CASSLVLAATDTQYF. As DNA, the CDR3 is TGCGCCAGCAGCTTGGTACTAGCGGCCACAGATACGCAGTATTTT. The variable domain in full, with the rest retrieved from reference TRBV5-1 and TRBJ2-3, is KAGVTQTPRYLIKTRGQQVTLSCSPISGHRSVSWYQQTPGQGLQFLFEYFSETQRNKGNFPGRFSGRQFSNSRSEMNVSTLELGDSALYLCASSLVLAATDTQYFGPGTRLTVL.

The V gene is TRBV2, the J gene TRBJ2-3; the D is unclear. Germline V gene lookup returns CDR1 SNHLY and CDR2 FYNNEI. Trimming removed 3 bases at V and 2 bases at J, with 9 bases between. CDR3 length: 14 residues. The CDR3 DNA reads as TGTGCCAGCAGTGAGAACTTAAACACAGATACGCAGTATTTT. It yields the protein CASSENLNTDTQYF.

The V and J genes are TRBV7-2 and TRBJ1-5; D call uncertain. CDR3 size: 15 residues. In germline, CDR1 is SGHTA, CDR2 FQGNSA. The V and J ends lost 8 bases and 4 bases respectively, with 18 bases between them. CDR3 sequence reads: CASGQVAAANQPQHF. As DNA, the CDR3 is TGTGCCAGCGGCCAAGTTGCGGCAGCGAATCAGCCCCAGCATTTT. Variable domain in full (rest from reference TRBV7-2 and TRBJ1-5): GAGVSQSPSNKVTEKGKDVELRCDPISGHTALYWYRQSLGQGLEFLIYFQGNSAPDKSGLPSDRFSAERTGGSVSTLTIQRTQQEDSAVYLCASGQVAAANQPQHFGDGTRLSIL.

In this sample, this clonotype turned up once. V is TRBV6-6 and J is TRBJ1-5; 8 bases line up with TRBD1. Germline CDR1 is MNHNY and CDR2 is SVGAGI (reference sequence). The CDR3 length is 16 residues. Trimming removed 2 bases from V and 5 bases from J; junction bases left unmatched: 8. The DNA of the CDR3 is TGTGCCAGCAGTTACCGCTCCGGGACAGGCTATCAGCCCCAGCATTTT. It translates to CASSYRSGTGYQPQHF.

There are a few counts of this clonotype. The CDR3 nucleotides read TGTGCCTGGAGTCTAAACATCTACGAGCAGTACTTC. Its translation: CAWSLNIYEQYF. The rearrangement uses TRBV30 and TRBJ2-7, with D unresolved. The germline gives CDR1 GTSNPN, CDR2 SVGIG (reference sequence). The length of the CDR3 is 12 residues. V dropped 2 bases and J dropped 3 bases, with 8 bases sitting between them.

This clonotype was recorded a few times. The V and J genes are TRBV29-1 and TRBJ1-1, with no clear D. Trimming cost V 3 bases and J 1 base, with 6 bases left between them. Germline CDR1 and CDR2: SQVTM and ANQGSEA. This CDR3 contains 12 residues. CDR3 loop: CSVEPRNTEAFF. In DNA, the CDR3 is TGCAGCGTTGAGCCCAGGAACACTGAAGCTTTCTTT.

The sample holds many counts of this clonotype. A clone one base away is much larger, so this may be a read error. The rearrangement uses TRBV6-1 and TRBJ2-5, with TRBD1 as a possible D gene (6 bases). Germline CDR1 and CDR2: MNHNS and SASEGT. The CDR3 sequence is 11 residues long. The V gene lost 6 bases and the J gene lost 4 bases, with 6 bases spanning the gap. The CDR3 here is CASSRGETQYF. The CDR3, as DNA: TGTGCCAGCAGCAGGGGAGAGACCCAGTACTTC.

This clonotype was observed a handful of times. This chain links TRBV5-4 with TRBJ2-2, with 8 bases aligning to TRBD1. Germline CDR1 is SGHNT and CDR2 is YYREEE (reference sequence). The CDR3 runs 15 residues. V trimming: 4 bases; J trimming: 4 bases; junction bases outside the gene matches: 6. CDR3 sequence reads: CASSQRTGFTGELFF. For the CDR3, the DNA is TGTGCCAGCAGCCAACGGACAGGGTTCACCGGGGAGCTGTTTTTT.

In this sample, this clonotype turned up many times. This chain links TRBV19 with TRBJ2-7; TRBD1 aligns across 9 bases. Looked up from germline, CDR1 is LNHDA and CDR2 is SQIVND (reference sequence). CDR3 length: 13 amino acids. V gave up 5 bases and J gave up 6 bases; unmatched junction bases: 5. The CDR3 is CASSLQTGGEQYF. The CDR3 bases are TGTGCCAGTAGTCTTCAGACAGGGGGCGAGCAGTACTTC.

The chain has TRBV6-5 and TRBJ2-5; D may be TRBD1 (6 bases). The V and J ends lost 9 bases and 4 bases respectively, with 21 bases between them. The CDR3 spans 15 residues. Germline CDR1 reads MNHEY; CDR2 reads SVGAGI. In DNA form, the CDR3 reads TGTGCCAGAAGCGACAGAGGCGTGGGGGCAGAGACCCAGTACTTC. It translates to CARSDRGVGAETQYF.

Comments on this clonotype: Compared with germline, one end of the junction differs, possibly owing to a read error. The J gene is TRBJ2-7, the V gene TRBV5-4; 9 bases are a match to TRBD1. The germline CDR1 and CDR2 sequences are SGHNT and YYREEE (reference sequence). There are 14 residues in the CDR3. CDR3 DNA: TGTGCCAGCAGCTCGGACAGGGGTTTGTACGGGCAGTACTTC. It translates to CASSSDRGLYGQYF.